This T cell receptor beta chain was observed in a study of shared clonotypes between healthy human individuals. Trimming pared 6 bases from V and 3 bases from J, leaving 18 bases between. The length of the CDR3 is 16 residues. The V gene's germline CDR1 is MNHNY and CDR2 SVGAGI (reference sequence). Participating donors were healthy, HIV-negative adults free of recent acute infections or vaccinations. Among the donors, all were Caucasian adults who lived in Nashville, Tennessee. The CD8 memory fraction combined CD45RO+ cells with TemRA cells (CCR7-negative CD45RA+). Sequenced by immunoSEQ multiplex PCR; TCRdb stores in-frame clones only, minus some. The data hold 100,000 to 130,000 clones, with around 68% observed a single time. Study-level findings and limits: Lower generation probabilities were found for non-shared clonotypes than for those shared by all four donors.

The table lists this clone with a few counts. Its antigen is not identified. The sample comprised memory CD8+ T cells sorted from blood. Sample subset: CD45RO+ cells pooled with CCR7-negative TemRA cells. This receptor was identified in a woman between 25 and 40 years old in good health. The J gene is TRBJ1-5, the V gene TRBV6-6, with a tentative D call TRBD1 (5 bases). The CDR3 bases are TGTGCCAGCAGCATGACAGCCCATAGGTACAATCAGCCCCAGCATTTT. Encoded protein: CASSMTAHRYNQPQHF.